This TCR beta chain is drawn from a study of T cell repertoires in aging, cancer and after chemotherapy (dated by TCRdb to about 2019). Background for the entire study: Six donor age groups were covered, ranging from 30 or younger up to 70 or older, and each group contained at least three individuals. Paired pre- and post-chemotherapy samples in the solid tumor group came from brain tumor (glioblastoma) patients receiving temozolomide-based therapy. The study profiled peripheral blood TCR beta repertoires from healthy donors and cancer patients to examine immunoaging and T cell reconstitution after chemotherapy. Alongside 95 healthy donors serving as a reference group, the cohort included 200 to 250 cancer patients, of whom about 93 had hematological cancers and 124 had solid cancers. The complete dataset included some 9 million TCR reads.

Compared with the rest of its sample, this clonotype is medium-sized (0.01 to 0.1%). This receptor's antigen is unknown. No quality values exist for individual bases; no much larger clone is one base distant. Relative to germline, V is missing 4 bases and J is missing 2 bases, with 3 bases of the junction outside any gene match. From a lookup of the germline V gene (reference sequence), CDR1 and CDR2 are LNHDA and SQIVND. The CDR3 covers 14 residues, taking in both the cysteine and the phenylalanine. The kept DNA is CDR3 alone, 42 bases in frame from the first base. Using a mixed TRB-A/B primer pool, multiplex touch-down PCR amplified rearranged TRB sequences covering the V, D and J segments. Illumina adapters and sample indices were attached to the amplicons through two consecutive PCR reactions run with Phusion HS II polymerase. Amplicons were gel-purified using the NucleoSpin Gel and PCR Clean-up kit and were subsequently checked with Qubit and an Agilent 2100 Bioanalyzer. Libraries were sequenced on an Illumina MiSeq using 600-cycle, single-indexed, paired-end runs. Per the original workflow: MiXCR versions 2.12 and 3.0.5 were used to process the TRB sequences. Each unique CDR3 nucleotide sequence counted as one clone, and only productive sequences with at least two reads were retained. The repertoire metrics were Shannon diversity, evenness, clonality (calculated as one minus evenness), and diversity profiles parameterized by alpha from 0 to 5. The IGoR algorithm was used to compute generation probabilities of clones in paired pre- and post-chemotherapy samples. The raw public data were reprocessed by TCRdb itself: fastp quality trimming at Q25, MiXCR clonotype calling, in-frame beta chains only. Rows with one shared CDR3 protein collapse into an entry with the most common genes and DNA. Clone size and V and J calls follow TCRdb, not the original study. The sample table lists 2,500 to 4,000 distinct CDR3 sequences, approximately 24% of them with a count of one. The top ten constitute 9% to 15% of the sample.

Study-wide findings and limitations: Compared with age-matched healthy donors, untreated patients with hematological or solid cancers had significantly lower TCR diversity and higher clonality in blood. An increase in median generation probability over the chemotherapy interval was observed in both cancer cohorts, suggesting that the repertoire was reconstituted through rebound thymic output. In healthy donors, the decline in TCR diversity with age was mainly due to loss of richness, whereas in cancer patients loss of evenness also played a role. According to the authors, the repertoire data do not permit conclusions about immunological memory after chemotherapy.

TCR beta rearrangements were amplified from genomic DNA extracted from peripheral blood rather than from sorted cells or RNA. The sequence links TRBV19 to TRBJ2-5, and TRBD1 aligns with 8 junction nucleotides. The TCR comes from a human donor with a solid tumor. Sequencing used blood. The DNA is as follows: TGTGCCAGTAGTACAAGACAGGGGCAAGAGACCCAGTACTTC. Its coded protein is CASSTRQGQETQYF.